This TCR beta chain is drawn from a study of blood T cells in healthy people across ages. Primers used in a second PCR of about 7 to 12 cycles were a sample-barcoded 5' primer and a J-beta primer mix. A tag from a template-switch adaptor with 12 random nucleotides marked each cDNA molecule. MiXCR was run by TCRdb on the 5' RACE reads, yielding one entry per CDR3 protein. Of 800,000 to 950,000 distinct CDR3 sequences in the sample, roughly 48% were seen once. This clonotype occurred a few times. This CDR3 region has 17 residues. Samples each yielded at least 5 micrograms of total RNA. Material: blood. The clonotype comes from a man younger than 40 in good health. This sequence joins TRBV21-1 and TRBJ2-7; the table gives TRBD1 as D, unverified against the DNA. TRBV21-1 is a documented pseudogene. CDR3 in DNA: TGTGCCAGCAGCATCCCCGGTCAGCGAGGTCTTTCCTACGAGCAGTACTTC. It yields the protein CASSIPGQRGLSYEQYF.